This T cell receptor beta chain was sequenced during a study of beta chain features in type 1 diabetes. Study-wide context: Taken together, all samples contributed around 100,000,000 examined sorted cells. General study findings and limits: Cells with high TCR expression could be over-represented by cDNA sequencing. Significant though moderate, a shortening of TCRB CDR3s appeared in all four CD4+ subsets of Type 1 diabetes patients.

Germline V gene data show CDR1 as SGHNT and CDR2 as YYREEE (reference sequence). This CDR3 has 15 residues. V was pared by 3 bases and J by 1 base, with 14 bases between. TCRB transcripts that were expressed got sequenced, as all of the isolated RNA had been reverse transcribed. Clones were sequenced by immunoSEQ multiplex PCR, and TCRdb holds only the in-frame ones, with some missing. This sample has 150,000 to 200,000 clones, with roughly 8% found just once. This clone was counted between two and nine times. Its antigen remains unidentified. The sequenced sample consisted of central memory CD4+ T cells from blood. This TCR derives from a young man with type 1 diabetes. The V and J genes are TRBV5-4 and TRBJ2-7; tentative D call: TRBD2 (6 bases). CDR3 DNA: TGTGCCAGCAGCTCCGGCCGGGACTTTTCCTACGAGCAGTACTTC. Translation: CASSSGRDFSYEQYF.